The clone carrying this TCR beta chain has more than one count but fewer than ten. These data originate in a study of T cells in narcolepsy. Sequenced by immunoSEQ multiplex PCR; TCRdb stores in-frame clones only, minus some. This table holds 37,000 or so clones, roughly 88% found once. The CDR3 is 12 amino acids. Germline V CDR1 and CDR2: SEHNR, FQNEAQ (reference sequence). V dropped 8 bases and J dropped 4 bases, with 11 bases sitting between them. The sequence was collected from a human donor with narcolepsy. The rearrangement links TRBV7-9 to TRBJ1-2, with TRBD1 as a possible D gene (6 bases). Sequenced: CD45RA- memory CD4+ T cells from PBMCs. CDR3 loop: CASSGGLYGYTF. CDR3 nucleotide sequence: TGTGCCAGCTCCGGGGGGCTCTATGGCTACACCTTC.